This T cell receptor beta chain was captured in a study of blood T cell repertoires in COVID-19. Only in-frame clones appear in the TCRdb table, and some are missing; sequencing was by immunoSEQ multiplex PCR. The sample holds approximately 90,000 clones; 80% to 90% are singletons and the top ten take approximately 9.3%. The germline V gene has CDR1 SGHAT and CDR2 FQNNGV. The V and J ends lost 1 base and 9 bases, in that order; junction bases with no gene match: 4. The CDR3 consists of 15 residues. Sequenced input: peripheral blood. This TCR was recovered from a man in his forties or fifties with acute or convalescent COVID-19. V gene TRBV11-2 combines with J gene TRBJ1-6; 9 nucleotides line up with TRBD1. CDR3 protein: CASSLGDRVASPLHF. CDR3 coding DNA: TGTGCCAGCAGCTTAGGGGACAGGGTGGCTTCACCCCTCCACTTT.